The text below deals with one T cell receptor beta chain. No antigen is known for it. Researchers prepared the TCRbeta library using unique molecular identifiers, the study reports. MiXCR, applied by TCRdb to the PCR reads, yields one record per CDR3 protein. The sample yields some 290,000 distinct CDR3 sequences, 23% seen once. This entry belongs to a study of T-cell reconstitution after alpha-beta-depleted transplantation in children. Study-wide points: Certain patients had high TCRbeta diversity at day 60, and it came from recipient T cells and thymic progenitors that survived.

Trimming took off 5 bases at V and 1 base at J, with 17 bases between the two ends. This CDR3 comprises 16 residues. CDR1 and CDR2 from the germline V gene are SEHNR and FQNEAQ (reference sequence). This chain uses TRBV7-9 with TRBJ1-1; TRBD1 is a possible D gene (6 bases). The origin of this receptor is a male patient under 18 who had a stem cell transplant for acute lymphoblastic leukemia, so the T cells may come from the graft donor. The input for sequencing was PBMCs, mostly from graft donor cells, taken 180 days after TCRalphabeta/CD19-depleted stem cell transplant. The CDR3 region has the DNA TGTGCCAGCAGCCAAAGATCACAGGGACCGAACACTGAAGCTTTCTTT. It translates to CASSQRSQGPNTEAFF.